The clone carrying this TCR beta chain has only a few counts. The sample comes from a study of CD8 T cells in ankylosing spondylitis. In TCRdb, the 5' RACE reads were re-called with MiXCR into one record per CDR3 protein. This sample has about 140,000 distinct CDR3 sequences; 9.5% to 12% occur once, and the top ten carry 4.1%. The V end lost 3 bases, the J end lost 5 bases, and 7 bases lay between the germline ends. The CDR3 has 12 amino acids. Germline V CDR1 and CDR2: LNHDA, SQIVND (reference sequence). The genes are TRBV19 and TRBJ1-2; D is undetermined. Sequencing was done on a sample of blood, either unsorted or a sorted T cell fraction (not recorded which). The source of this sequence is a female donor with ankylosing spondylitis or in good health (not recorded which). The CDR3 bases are TGTGCCAGTAGTATCCGTGCTTATGGCTACACCTTC. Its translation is CASSIRAYGYTF.